The next 27 T cell receptor beta chains were all read from a single sample in a study of blood T cell repertoires in COVID-19. Repertoires were generated with immunoSEQ multiplex PCR, while TCRdb's copy carries only in-frame clones and drops some. The profile shows hundreds of thousands of clones, over 65% of them singletons. The sequencing sample was made of peripheral blood. The receptor set was obtained from a woman aged 80 or over with acute or convalescent COVID-19.

J is TRBJ2-1 and V is TRBV19; D unresolved. The CDR3 spans 14 residues. Trimming left V 1 base short and J 9 bases short, with 13 bases between. CDR1 is LNHDA and CDR2 is SQIVND in the germline V gene (reference sequence). CDR3 loop: CASSIGGSLGEQFF. The CDR3 DNA is TGTGCCAGTAGTATAGGAGGTAGTTTGGGTGAGCAGTTCTTC. Supplemented by reference TRBV19 and TRBJ2-1, the full variable domain reads DGGITQSPKYLFRKEGQNVTLSCEQNLNHDAMYWYRQDPGQGLRLIYYSQIVNDFQKGDIAEGYSVSREKKESFPLTVTSAQKNPTAFYLCASSIGGSLGEQFFGPGTRLTVL.

This chain uses TRBV4-2 with TRBJ2-3; D is unresolved. Germline V gives CDR1 LGHNA, CDR2 YNFKEQ. Trimming removed 0 bases from V and 7 bases from J, with 5 bases in between. There are 12 residues in the CDR3. The CDR3 sequence is CASSQDFNTQYF. The CDR3 nucleotides are TGTGCCAGCAGCCAAGATTTTAATACGCAGTATTTT.

The chain has TRBV7-9 and TRBJ2-3; D not resolved. In germline, CDR1 is SEHNR, CDR2 FQNEAQ (reference sequence). CDR3 size: 15 residues. V was trimmed by 7 bases and J by 1 base, leaving 15 bases between them. CDR3 bases: TGTGCCAGCACCTTCAGAACCTCTGGCACAGATACGCAGTATTTT. It encodes CASTFRTSGTDTQYF.

The V gene is TRBV3-1 (or the pseudogene TRBV3-2), the J gene TRBJ2-1; 10 nucleotides match TRBD1. V lost 4 bases to trimming and J lost 5 bases; unmatched junction nucleotides: 8. The germline gives CDR1 LGHDT, CDR2 YNNKEL (reference sequence). The CDR3 consists of 16 residues. CDR3 amino acids: CASSPRQGARNNEQFF. The CDR3 bases are TGTGCCAGCAGCCCAAGACAGGGGGCGCGGAACAATGAGCAGTTCTTC.

The rearrangement uses TRBV14 and TRBJ1-4; D is uncertain. The CDR3 is 15 residues long. CDR1 and CDR2 from the germline V gene are SGHDN and FVKESK. Between the trimmed V and J ends, which lost 4 bases and 1 base, there was a span of 10 bases. CDR3 loop: CASSPRAGTNEKLFF. The DNA of the CDR3 is TGTGCCAGCAGCCCGCGAGCCGGAACTAATGAAAAACTGTTTTTT.

This rearrangement joins TRBV7-9 to TRBJ2-7, with a tentative D call TRBD2 (6 bases). The CDR3 is 14 residues long. Looked up from germline, CDR1 is SEHNR and CDR2 is FQNEAQ (reference sequence). V dropped 7 bases and J dropped 1 base, with 14 bases sitting between them. CDR3 sequence (DNA): TGTGCCAGCACCAGAAGCGGGCCTTCCTACGAGCAGTACTTC. It codes for CASTRSGPSYEQYF.

The chain uses TRBV27 and TRBJ2-2; 12 positions agree with TRBD2. The CDR3 is 15 residues long. Germline CDR1 MNHEY, CDR2 SMNVEV (reference sequence). Trimming removed 9 bases from V and 2 bases from J; junction bases left unmatched: 4. The DNA for the CDR3 is TGTGCCAGTCATGGACTAGCGGGAAACACCGGGGAGCTGTTTTTT. Its protein product is CASHGLAGNTGELFF.

This rearrangement joins TRBV12-3 or TRBV12-4 to TRBJ2-7; D not certain. V lost 1 base and J lost 2, with 6 bases in between. This CDR3 has 13 amino acids. Written as DNA, the CDR3 is TGTGCCAGCAGTTTAGGAGGAACCTACGAGCAGTACTTC. It codes for CASSLGGTYEQYF.

This clone appeared a few times. The rearrangement links TRBV6-6 to TRBJ1-6, with TRBD1 identical over 7 bases. This CDR3 has 15 amino acids. After removal of 6 bases from V and 9 bases from J, the junction contained 11 bases not matched to a gene. Germline V gene data show CDR1 as MNHNY and CDR2 as SVGAGI (reference sequence). The CDR3 spells CASSRQGTDGSPLHF. CDR3 nucleotide sequence: TGTGCCAGCAGCCGACAGGGTACGGATGGTTCACCCCTCCACTTT.

In this sample, this clone turned up a few times. CDR3 bases: TGCAGCGTTGAGTCTAGCGGGAGGTATCTTTTCTCCTACAATGAGCAGTTCTTC. Amino acids: CSVESSGRYLFSYNEQFF. The V and J genes are TRBV29-1 and TRBJ2-1; 11 nucleotides agree with TRBD2. Germline V gene data show CDR1 as SQVTM and CDR2 as ANQGSEA. The length of the CDR3 is 18 residues. V trimming: 3 bases; J trimming: 0 bases; junction bases outside the gene matches: 10.

This chain links TRBV25-1 with TRBJ1-2, with no clear D. Trimming pared 2 bases from V and 6 bases from J, leaving 16 bases between. The CDR3 is made up of 15 amino acids. Germline V gene lookup returns CDR1 MGHDK and CDR2 SYGVNS. The DNA of the CDR3 is TGTGCCAGCAGTGAAGGGCGGGGATTTGGTGATGGCTACACCTTC. Translation gives CASSEGRGFGDGYTF.

This clone appeared once. V usage is TRBV5-4 and J usage is TRBJ2-7; 10 bases line up with TRBD2. J lost 0 bases, V lost 4 bases, and 7 bases had no gene match. Germline loops: CDR1 SGHNT, CDR2 YYREEE (reference sequence). The CDR3 covers 16 residues. In nucleotides, the CDR3 is TGTGCCAGCAGCGCCGATCTAGCGGGGGACTCCTACGAGCAGTACTTC. Translation: CASSADLAGDSYEQYF.

The rearrangement uses TRBV25-1 and TRBJ2-5, with a weak D call TRBD1 (8 bases). Germline CDR1 is MGHDK and CDR2 is SYGVNS. Trimming removed 1 base at V and 5 bases at J, with 20 bases between. This CDR3 contains 17 residues. CDR3 protein: CASSELGAAQGGETQYF. CDR3 DNA sequence: TGTGCCAGCAGTGAATTAGGTGCGGCACAGGGGGGGGAGACCCAGTACTTC. The complete variable domain, with remaining parts taken from reference TRBV25-1 and TRBJ2-5, reads EADIYQTPRYLVIGTGKKITLECSQTMGHDKMYWYQQDPGMELHLIHYSYGVNSTEKGDLSSESTVSRIRTEHFPLTLESARPSHTSQYLCASSELGAAQGGETQYFGPGTRLLVL.

With regard to this clone: The same CDR3 also results from other DNA sequences found in this sample. Written as DNA, the CDR3 is TGTGCCAGTAGCACCCAGGGGAACTATGGCTACACCTTC. It specifies CASSTQGNYGYTF. The chain is built from TRBV19 and TRBJ1-2, with a weak D call TRBD1 (6 bases). The germline V and J ends were trimmed by 6 bases and 2 bases, with 10 bases remaining between them. Germline CDR1 reads LNHDA; CDR2 reads SQIVND (reference sequence). The CDR3 has 13 amino acids.

The table lists this clone with a few counts. The chain joins TRBV29-1 to TRBJ1-2; D is undetermined. This CDR3 is 12 amino acids long. Germline V gene sequence: CDR1 SQVTM, CDR2 ANQGSEA. Trimming cost V 3 bases and J 5 bases, with 10 bases left between them. CDR3 loop: CSVDVTVYGYTF. As DNA, the CDR3 is TGCAGCGTTGATGTTACGGTTTATGGCTACACCTTC.

This clone turned up a few times. V gene TRBV10-1 combines with J gene TRBJ2-1, with TRBD1 identical over 10 bases. CDR1 WNHNN and CDR2 SYGVQD come from the germline V gene (reference sequence). The CDR3 consists of 16 residues. V dropped 4 bases and J dropped 6; count of bases not matched to a gene: 9. CDR3 sequence: CASSGGKRDRGNEQFF. As DNA, the CDR3 is TGCGCCAGCAGTGGGGGTAAGCGGGACAGGGGCAATGAGCAGTTCTTC.

The chain carries TRBV7-6 and TRBJ2-7; 14 bases are a match to TRBD2. The CDR3 has 18 residues. Germline values: CDR1 SGHVS, CDR2 FNYEAQ. V dropped 5 bases and J dropped 4; count of bases not matched to a gene: 13. The DNA for the CDR3 is TGTGCCAGCAGCCCCGGGACTAGCGGGGGCCAGACCTTTTACGAGCAGTACTTC. Translating it yields CASSPGTSGGQTFYEQYF.

This chain uses TRBV19 with TRBJ1-4; unclear D gene. The CDR3 runs to 18 residues. CDR1 and CDR2 (germline): LNHDA, SQIVND (reference sequence). The V end was cut by 5 bases, the J end by 5 bases, with 24 bases between. The CDR3 region is CASSLGPGVSAVNEKLFF. The CDR3 DNA is TGTGCCAGTAGTTTGGGCCCCGGGGTGTCGGCCGTGAATGAAAAACTGTTTTTT. The full variable domain, in which reference TRBV19 and TRBJ1-4 provide the parts outside the CDR3, is DGGITQSPKYLFRKEGQNVTLSCEQNLNHDAMYWYRQDPGQGLRLIYYSQIVNDFQKGDIAEGYSVSREKKESFPLTVTSAQKNPTAFYLCASSLGPGVSAVNEKLFFGSGTQLSVL.

The chain is built from TRBV6-5 and TRBJ1-1; D possibly corresponds to TRBD1 (5 bases). This CDR3 has 11 residues. Germline V gives CDR1 MNHEY, CDR2 SVGAGI. Trimming removed 2 bases from V and 8 bases from J, with 6 bases in between. The CDR3 region has the DNA TGTGCCAGCAGTTACGCAGGGGAAGCTTTCTTT. It specifies CASSYAGEAFF.

The chain recombines TRBV10-2 with TRBJ1-2, with a possible D match to TRBD1 (5 bases). The CDR3 contains 15 residues. With 0 bases removed from V and 2 bases from J, the gap between germline ends came to 10 bases. CDR1 and CDR2 (germline): WSHSY, SAAADI. DNA of the CDR3: TGCGCCAGCAGTGAGTCGCAGGGAACCAACTATGGCTACACCTTC. Encoded protein: CASSESQGTNYGYTF.

This clone was picked up one time. The chain combines TRBV28 with TRBJ1-2, with 11 bases aligning to TRBD1. V dropped 6 bases and J dropped 4; count of bases not matched to a gene: 10. The germline gives CDR1 MDHEN, CDR2 SYDVKM. There are 16 residues in the CDR3. This CDR3 is CASRQDRGLSSYGYTF. The CDR3 coding sequence is TGTGCCAGCAGGCAGGACAGGGGGCTATCATCCTATGGCTACACCTTC.

The chain links TRBV19 to TRBJ1-1; 7 bases line up with TRBD1. CDR3 length: 13 amino acids. Trimming at V came to 8 bases and at J to 0 bases, leaving 3 bases not matched to a gene. Germline V CDR1 and CDR2: LNHDA, SQIVND (reference sequence). CDR3 DNA sequence: TGTGCCAGTGCCGGGACAGTGAACACTGAAGCTTTCTTT. It yields the protein CASAGTVNTEAFF.

The rearrangement uses TRBV18 and TRBJ1-1; D call uncertain. The CDR3 has 15 amino acids. Trimming cost V 8 bases and J 1 base, with 17 bases left between them. Germline V gene lookup returns CDR1 KGHSH and CDR2 LQKENI. The CDR3 sequence is CASQQNQNRNTEAFF. CDR3 nucleotides: TGTGCCAGCCAACAAAATCAGAACAGGAACACTGAAGCTTTCTTT. Supplemented by reference TRBV18 and TRBJ1-1, the full variable domain reads NAGVMQNPRHLVRRRGQEARLRCSPMKGHSHVYWYRQLPEEGLKFMVYLQKENIIDESGMPKERFSAEFPKEGPSILRIQQVVRGDSAAYFCASQQNQNRNTEAFFGQGTRLTVV.

The chain links TRBV7-7 to TRBJ2-5; weak D call: TRBD2 (6 bases). Deletions cut 0 bases from V and 0 bases from J, with 14 bases between. CDR1 and CDR2 from the germline V gene are SSHAT and FNYEAQ (reference sequence). The CDR3 loop spans 17 amino acids. In DNA form, the CDR3 reads TGTGCCAGCAGCTTAGCGCAGGTCGGGAGCCACCAAGAGACCCAGTACTTC. Its protein product is CASSLAQVGSHQETQYF. The whole variable domain, filled in from reference TRBV7-7 and TRBJ2-5, reads GAGVSQSPRYKVTKRGQDVTLRCDPISSHATLYWYQQALGQGPEFLTYFNYEAQPDKSGLPSDRFSAERPEGSISTLTIQRTEQRDSAMYRCASSLAQVGSHQETQYFGPGTRLLVL.

The chain employs TRBV30 and TRBJ1-5; TRBD1 agrees at 7 bases. This CDR3 region has 15 residues. Germline V gene sequence: CDR1 GTSNPN, CDR2 SVGIG (reference sequence). The trim removed 0 bases at V and 6 bases at J, leaving 8 bases unmatched. The DNA of the CDR3 is TGTGCCTGGAGTGTAATAGGGGGCGGTGGTCAGCCCCAGCATTTT. It is translated as CAWSVIGGGGQPQHF.

The chain employs TRBV4-2 and TRBJ2-3, with 14 bases matching TRBD2. V shed 1 base and J 5 bases; nucleotides not matched to a gene: 5. There are 17 residues in the CDR3. Per the germline V gene, CDR1 is LGHNA and CDR2 is YNFKEQ. The CDR3 is CASSQGGLAGAGDTQYF. DNA for the CDR3: TGTGCCAGCAGCCAAGGGGGACTAGCGGGAGCCGGAGATACGCAGTATTTT.

This clone was found a few times. The V and J genes are TRBV5-4 and TRBJ1-1; D may be TRBD1 (5 bases). The CDR3 consists of 14 residues. Germline lookup yields CDR1 SGHNT and CDR2 YYREEE (reference sequence). Deletions cut 0 bases from V and 1 base from J, with 7 bases between. This chain's CDR3 is CASSLVGANTEAFF. As DNA, the CDR3 is TGTGCCAGCAGCTTGGTAGGGGCGAACACTGAAGCTTTCTTT. Full variable domain (remainder filled in from reference TRBV5-4 and TRBJ1-1): ETGVTQSPTHLIKTRGQQVTLRCSSQSGHNTVSWYQQALGQGPQFIFQYYREEENGRGNFPPRFSGLQFPNYSSELNVNALELDDSALYLCASSLVGANTEAFFGQGTRLTVV.